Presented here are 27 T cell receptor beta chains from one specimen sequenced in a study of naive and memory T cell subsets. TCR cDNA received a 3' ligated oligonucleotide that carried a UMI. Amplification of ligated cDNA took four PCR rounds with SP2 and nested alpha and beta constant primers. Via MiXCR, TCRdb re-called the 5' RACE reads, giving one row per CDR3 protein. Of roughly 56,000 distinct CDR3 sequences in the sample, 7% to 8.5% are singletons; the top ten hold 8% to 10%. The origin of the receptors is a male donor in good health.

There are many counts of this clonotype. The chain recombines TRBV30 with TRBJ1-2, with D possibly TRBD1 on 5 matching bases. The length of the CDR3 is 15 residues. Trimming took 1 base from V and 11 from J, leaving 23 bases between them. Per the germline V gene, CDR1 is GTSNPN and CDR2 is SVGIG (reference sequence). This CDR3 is CAWSDPAVTSRGYTF. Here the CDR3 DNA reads TGTGCCTGGAGTGACCCCGCTGTTACTAGCCGGGGGTACACCTTC.

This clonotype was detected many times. The CDR3 DNA follows: TGTGCCAGCAGCACCGGACTAGTCCTGACTACAGATACGCAGTATTTT. It encodes CASSTGLVLTTDTQYF. The chain has TRBV11-2 and TRBJ2-3; 7 bases fit TRBD2. V shed 5 bases, J shed 3 bases, and the junction held 11 bases outside the gene matches. The germline CDR1 and CDR2 sequences are SGHAT and FQNNGV. The length of the CDR3 is 16 residues.

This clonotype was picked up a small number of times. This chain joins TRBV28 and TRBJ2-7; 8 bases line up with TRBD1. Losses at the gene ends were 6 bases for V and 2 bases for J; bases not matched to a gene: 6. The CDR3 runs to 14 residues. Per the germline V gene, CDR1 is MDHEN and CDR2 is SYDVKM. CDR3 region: CASRIQGGPYEQYF. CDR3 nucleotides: TGTGCCAGCAGGATACAGGGGGGTCCCTACGAGCAGTACTTC.

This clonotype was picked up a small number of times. The CDR3 is CASDRVAGEYNEQFF. CDR3 nucleotide sequence: TGTGCCAGCGATCGAGTAGCGGGAGAGTACAATGAGCAGTTCTTC. The chain joins TRBV2 to TRBJ2-1; 9 nucleotides align to TRBD2. V lost 8 bases to trimming and J lost 4 bases; unmatched junction nucleotides: 9. The V gene's germline CDR1 is SNHLY and CDR2 FYNNEI. The CDR3 length is 15 residues.

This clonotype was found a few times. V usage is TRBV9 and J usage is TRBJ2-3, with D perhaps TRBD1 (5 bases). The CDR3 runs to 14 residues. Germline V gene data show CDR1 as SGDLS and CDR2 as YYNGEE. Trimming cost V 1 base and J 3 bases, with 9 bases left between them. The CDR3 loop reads CASSVSGQTDTQYF. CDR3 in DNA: TGTGCCAGCAGCGTATCAGGACAAACAGATACGCAGTATTTT.

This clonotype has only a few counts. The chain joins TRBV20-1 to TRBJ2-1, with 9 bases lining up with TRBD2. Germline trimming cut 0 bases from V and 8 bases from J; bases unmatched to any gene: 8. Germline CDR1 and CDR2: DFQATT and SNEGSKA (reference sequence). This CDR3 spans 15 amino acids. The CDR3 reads CSARDFGGRADEQFF. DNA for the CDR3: TGCAGTGCTAGAGATTTCGGCGGGAGGGCCGATGAGCAGTTCTTC.

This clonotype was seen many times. CDR3 coding DNA: TGTGCCAGCAGTGAGTTGGTCGGCCTAGCAAATGAGCAGTTCTTC. This sequence encodes CASSELVGLANEQFF. V and J are TRBV6-1 and TRBJ2-1, with a weak D call TRBD2 (5 bases). Germline V gives CDR1 MNHNS, CDR2 SASEGT. V shed 3 bases and J shed 7 bases, with 16 bases lying between them. The CDR3 contains 15 residues.

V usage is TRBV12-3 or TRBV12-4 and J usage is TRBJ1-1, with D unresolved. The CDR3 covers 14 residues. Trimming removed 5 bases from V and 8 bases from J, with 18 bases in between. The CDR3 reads CASSRGYGSLEAFF. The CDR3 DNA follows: TGTGCCAGCAGTAGAGGATACGGATCCCTCGAAGCTTTCTTT.

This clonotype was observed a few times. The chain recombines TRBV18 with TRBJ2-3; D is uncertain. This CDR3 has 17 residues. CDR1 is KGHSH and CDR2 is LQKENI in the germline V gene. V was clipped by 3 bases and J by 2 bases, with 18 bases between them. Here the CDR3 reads CASSPNPQGALTDTQYF. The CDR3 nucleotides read TGTGCCAGCTCACCCAACCCCCAAGGTGCGCTCACAGATACGCAGTATTTT.

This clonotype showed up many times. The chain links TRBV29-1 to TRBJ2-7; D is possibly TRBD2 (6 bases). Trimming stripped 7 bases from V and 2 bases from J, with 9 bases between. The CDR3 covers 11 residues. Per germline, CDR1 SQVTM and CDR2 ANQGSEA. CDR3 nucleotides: TGCAGCGCCTGGGAGGCCTACGAGCAGTACTTC. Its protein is CSAWEAYEQYF.

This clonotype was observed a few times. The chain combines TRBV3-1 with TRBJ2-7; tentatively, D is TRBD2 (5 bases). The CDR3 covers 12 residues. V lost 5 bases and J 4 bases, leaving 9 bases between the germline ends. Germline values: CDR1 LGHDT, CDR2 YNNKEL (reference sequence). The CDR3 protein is CASSADSYEQYF. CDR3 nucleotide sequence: TGTGCCAGCAGCGCGGACTCTTACGAGCAGTACTTC.

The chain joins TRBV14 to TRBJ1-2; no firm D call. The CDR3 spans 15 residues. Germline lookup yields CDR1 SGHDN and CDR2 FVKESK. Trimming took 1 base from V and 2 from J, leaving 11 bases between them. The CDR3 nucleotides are TGTGCCAGCAGCCAAGCAACGCGGGAGAACTATGGCTACACCTTC. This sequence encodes CASSQATRENYGYTF.

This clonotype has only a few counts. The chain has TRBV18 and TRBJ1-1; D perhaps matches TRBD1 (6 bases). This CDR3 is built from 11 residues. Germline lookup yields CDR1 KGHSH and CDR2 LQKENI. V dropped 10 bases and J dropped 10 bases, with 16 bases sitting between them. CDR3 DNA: TGTGCCACCTATTACAGGGACCGAGCTTTCTTT. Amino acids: CATYYRDRAFF.

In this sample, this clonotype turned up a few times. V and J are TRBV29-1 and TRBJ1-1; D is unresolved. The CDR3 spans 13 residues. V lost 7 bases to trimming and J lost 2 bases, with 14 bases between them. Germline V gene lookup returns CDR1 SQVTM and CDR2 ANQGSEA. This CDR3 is CSAERGLNTEAFF. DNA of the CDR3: TGCAGCGCTGAGAGAGGCCTAAACACTGAAGCTTTCTTT.

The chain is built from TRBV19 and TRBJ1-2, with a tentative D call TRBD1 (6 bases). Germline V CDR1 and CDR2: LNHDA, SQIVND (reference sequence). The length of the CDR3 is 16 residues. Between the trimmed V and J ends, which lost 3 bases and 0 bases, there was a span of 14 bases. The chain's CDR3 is CASSISRGATNYGYTF. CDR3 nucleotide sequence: TGTGCCAGTAGTATTAGCAGGGGCGCAACTAACTATGGCTACACCTTC.

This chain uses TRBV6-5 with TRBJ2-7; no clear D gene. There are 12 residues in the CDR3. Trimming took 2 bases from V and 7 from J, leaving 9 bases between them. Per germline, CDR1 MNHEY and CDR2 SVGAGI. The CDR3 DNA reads TGTGCCAGCAGTTACCCGAGATTGGAGCAGTACTTC. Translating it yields CASSYPRLEQYF.

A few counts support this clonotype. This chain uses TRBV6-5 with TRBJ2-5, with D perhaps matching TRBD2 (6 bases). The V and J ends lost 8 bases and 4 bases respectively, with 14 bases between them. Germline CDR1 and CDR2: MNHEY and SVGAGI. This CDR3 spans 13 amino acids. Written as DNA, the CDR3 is TGTGCCAGCGGGGGGAACACCGGAGAGACCCAGTACTTC. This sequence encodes CASGGNTGETQYF.

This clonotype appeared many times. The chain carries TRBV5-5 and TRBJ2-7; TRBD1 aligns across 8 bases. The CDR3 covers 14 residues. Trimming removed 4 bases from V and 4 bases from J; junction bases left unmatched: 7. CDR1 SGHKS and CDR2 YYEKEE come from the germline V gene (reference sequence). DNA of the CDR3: TGTGCCAGCAGCCCCGGACAGGGCTATTACGAGCAGTACTTC. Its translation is CASSPGQGYYEQYF. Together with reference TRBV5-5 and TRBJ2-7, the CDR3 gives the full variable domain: DAGVTQSPTHLIKTRGQQVTLRCSPISGHKSVSWYQQVLGQGPQFIFQYYEKEERGRGNFPDRFSARQFPNYSSELNVNALLLGDSALYLCASSPGQGYYEQYFGPGTRLTVT.

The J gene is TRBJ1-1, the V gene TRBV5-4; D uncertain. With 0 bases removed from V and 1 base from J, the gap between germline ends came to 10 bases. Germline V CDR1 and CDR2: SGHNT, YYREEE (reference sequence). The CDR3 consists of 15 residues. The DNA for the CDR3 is TGTGCCAGCAGCTTGGGGGCCATAGAGAACACTGAAGCTTTCTTT. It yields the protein CASSLGAIENTEAFF.

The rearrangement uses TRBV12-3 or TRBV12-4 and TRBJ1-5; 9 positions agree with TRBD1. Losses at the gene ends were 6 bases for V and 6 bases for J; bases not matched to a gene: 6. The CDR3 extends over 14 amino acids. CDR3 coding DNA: TGTGCCAGCAGCTATACAGGGGGCGGTCAGCCCCAGCATTTT. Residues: CASSYTGGGQPQHF.

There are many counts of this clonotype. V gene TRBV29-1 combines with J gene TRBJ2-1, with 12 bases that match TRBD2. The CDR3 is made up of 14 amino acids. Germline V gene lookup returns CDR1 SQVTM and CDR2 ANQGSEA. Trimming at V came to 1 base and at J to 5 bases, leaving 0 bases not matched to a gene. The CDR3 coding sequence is TGCAGCGTTGAAGGACTAGCGGGGGACAATGAGCAGTTCTTC. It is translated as CSVEGLAGDNEQFF.

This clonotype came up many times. CDR3 in DNA: TGTGCCAGCAGTTCATATACAGGGTCGGAGACTGAAGCTTTCTTT. The encoded protein is CASSSYTGSETEAFF. This chain uses TRBV27 with TRBJ1-1; weak D call: TRBD1 (6 bases). The CDR3 has 15 residues. V lost 4 bases and J lost 5, with 17 bases in between. Germline CDR1 reads MNHEY; CDR2 reads SMNVEV (reference sequence).

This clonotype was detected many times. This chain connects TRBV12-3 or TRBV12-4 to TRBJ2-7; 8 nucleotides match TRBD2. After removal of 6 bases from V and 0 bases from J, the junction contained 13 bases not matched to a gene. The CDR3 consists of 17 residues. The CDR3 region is CASSSSGRGRSSYEQYF. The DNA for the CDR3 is TGTGCCAGCAGCTCCTCGGGTCGCGGGAGGAGCTCCTACGAGCAGTACTTC.

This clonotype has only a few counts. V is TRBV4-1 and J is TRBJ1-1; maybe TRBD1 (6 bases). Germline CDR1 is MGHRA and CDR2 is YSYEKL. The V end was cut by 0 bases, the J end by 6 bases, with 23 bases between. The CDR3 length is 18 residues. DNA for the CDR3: TGCGCCAGCAGCCAAGAGTGGGGTAAAACAGGGTTGTTCCCTGAAGCTTTCTTT. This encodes CASSQEWGKTGLFPEAFF.

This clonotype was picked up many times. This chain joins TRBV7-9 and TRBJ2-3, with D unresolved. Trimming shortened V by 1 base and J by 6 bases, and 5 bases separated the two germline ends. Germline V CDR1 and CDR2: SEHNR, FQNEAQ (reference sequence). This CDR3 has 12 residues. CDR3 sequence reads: CASSLVVDTQYF. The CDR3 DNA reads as TGTGCCAGCAGCTTAGTTGTGGATACGCAGTATTTT. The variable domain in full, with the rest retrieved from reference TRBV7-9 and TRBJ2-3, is DTGVSQNPRHKITKRGQNVTFRCDPISEHNRLYWYRQTLGQGPEFLTYFQNEAQLEKSRLLSDRFSAERPKGSFSTLEIQRTEQGDSAMYLCASSLVVDTQYFGPGTRLTVL.

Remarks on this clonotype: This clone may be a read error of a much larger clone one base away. In DNA form, the CDR3 reads TGCGCCAGCGGCTCGCGAACAGTCGAGGGGCCAGTATACTTC. Amino acids: CASGSRTVEGPVYF. The rearrangement joins TRBV10-1 to TRBJ2-7, with D perhaps TRBD1 or TRBD2 (5 bases each). V lost 8 bases, J lost 13 bases, and 27 bases lay in between. Germline V lookup: CDR1 WNHNN, CDR2 SYGVQD (reference sequence). The CDR3 contains 14 residues.

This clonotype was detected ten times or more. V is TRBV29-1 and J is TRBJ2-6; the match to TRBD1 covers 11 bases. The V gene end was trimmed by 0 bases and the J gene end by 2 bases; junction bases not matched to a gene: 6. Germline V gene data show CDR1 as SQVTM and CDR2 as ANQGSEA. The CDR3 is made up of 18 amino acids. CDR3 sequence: CSVEETGQGAAGANVLTF. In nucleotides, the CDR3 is TGCAGCGTTGAAGAAACAGGACAGGGGGCTGCTGGGGCCAACGTCCTGACTTTC.